These 9 T cell receptor beta chains originate from one sample sequenced in a study of T cell changes during pregnancy in multiple sclerosis. Repertoires were generated with immunoSEQ multiplex PCR, while TCRdb's copy carries only in-frame clones and drops some. In the table there are some 60,000 clones, roughly nine tenths of which are singletons. Sequenced here: CD4+ T cells from peripheral blood mononuclear cells, sampled in the third trimester of pregnancy. These TCRs come from a female donor with multiple sclerosis, enrolled in a pregnancy study.

This rearrangement joins TRBV5-1 to TRBJ1-4; 7 nucleotides agree with TRBD1. The CDR3 loop spans 13 amino acids. V trimming: 3 bases; J trimming: 7 bases; junction bases outside the gene matches: 3. Germline CDR1 and CDR2: SGHRS and YFSETQ. The CDR3 DNA is TGCGCCAGCAGCTCGACAGGGTTTGAAAAACTGTTTTTT. This gives the protein CASSSTGFEKLFF.

The V gene is TRBV6-6, the J gene TRBJ2-7, with 10 bases aligning to TRBD1. Germline CDR1 is MNHNY and CDR2 is SVGAGI (reference sequence). This CDR3 contains 16 residues. J lost 1 base, V lost 5 bases, and 8 bases had no gene match. For the CDR3, the DNA is TGTGCCAGCAGTGTACCCCGGACAGGGGGTTCCTACGAGCAGTACTTC. Protein product: CASSVPRTGGSYEQYF.

V and J are TRBV10-1 and TRBJ2-3, with TRBD1 as a possible D gene (6 bases). Trimming removed 6 bases at V and 2 bases at J, with 18 bases between. The germline V gene encodes CDR1 WNHNN and CDR2 SYGVQD (reference sequence). The length of the CDR3 is 16 residues. The CDR3 DNA reads TGCGCCAGCAGGGCCGGGACATTGATGTCCACAGATACGCAGTATTTT. This sequence encodes CASRAGTLMSTDTQYF.

J is TRBJ2-7 and V is TRBV30, with D perhaps TRBD1 (6 bases). Trimming took off 4 bases at V and 4 bases at J, with 11 bases between the two ends. The CDR3 extends over 12 amino acids. The germline V gene has CDR1 GTSNPN and CDR2 SVGIG (reference sequence). CDR3 bases: TGTGCCTGGAAGGGGGTATCGTACGAGCAGTACTTC. It yields the protein CAWKGVSYEQYF.

This clone was recorded a few times. This chain connects TRBV6-4 to TRBJ2-5; 9 bases are a match to TRBD2. Germline V gene lookup returns CDR1 MRHNA and CDR2 SNTAGT. The V segment lost 0 bases and the J segment 6 bases; nucleotides outside the gene matches: 14. The CDR3 is made up of 18 amino acids. Written as DNA, the CDR3 is TGTGCCAGCAGTGACTCGACAAATCACGTAGCGGGAGTAAAGACCCAGTACTTC. Its protein is CASSDSTNHVAGVKTQYF.

V usage is TRBV5-1 and J usage is TRBJ2-7, with D perhaps TRBD2 (6 bases). CDR1 SGHRS and CDR2 YFSETQ come from the germline V gene. The CDR3 covers 14 residues. V dropped 0 bases and J dropped 5 bases, with 12 bases sitting between them. The CDR3 bases are TGCGCCAGCAGCTTGGGGCAGGTAGCGGACGAGCAGTACTTC. It translates to CASSLGQVADEQYF.

The chain carries TRBV7-9 and TRBJ1-1; 12 nucleotides agree with TRBD1. From germline, CDR1 is SEHNR and CDR2 FQNEAQ (reference sequence). This CDR3 region has 19 residues. With V trimmed by 4 bases and J by 12 bases, 24 bases remained unmatched. This CDR3 reads CASSYRSGTGGEGPTGSFF. CDR3 nucleotides: TGTGCCAGCAGCTATAGATCCGGGACAGGGGGCGAAGGGCCGACCGGGTCTTTCTTT.

The chain combines TRBV28 with TRBJ2-3; D may be TRBD2 (5 bases). The V and J ends lost 6 bases and 1 base respectively, with 5 bases between them. This CDR3 comprises 12 residues. CDR1 and CDR2 (germline): MDHEN, SYDVKM. CDR3 loop: CASSGGTDTQYF. The CDR3 bases are TGTGCCAGCAGCGGGGGCACAGATACGCAGTATTTT.

The chain joins TRBV4-2 to TRBJ1-1; TRBD1 matches at 8 bases. Per the germline V gene, CDR1 is LGHNA and CDR2 is YNFKEQ. Trimming took 0 bases from V and 3 from J; bases not matched to a gene: 18. The CDR3 extends over 20 amino acids. For the CDR3, the DNA is TGTGCCAGCAGCCAAGATTGGGCGGGGGGGATGACAGGGGTAGACACTGAAGCTTTCTTT. Translation: CASSQDWAGGMTGVDTEAFF.